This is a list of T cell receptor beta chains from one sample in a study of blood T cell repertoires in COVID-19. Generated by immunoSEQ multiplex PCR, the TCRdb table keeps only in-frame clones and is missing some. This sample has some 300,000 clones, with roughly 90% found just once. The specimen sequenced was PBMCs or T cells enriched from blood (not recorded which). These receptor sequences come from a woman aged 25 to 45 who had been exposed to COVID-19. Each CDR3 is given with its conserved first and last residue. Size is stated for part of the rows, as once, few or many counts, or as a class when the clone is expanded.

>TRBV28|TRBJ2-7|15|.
CASSLSGTGVYEQYF
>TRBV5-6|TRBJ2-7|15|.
CASSYRDRGWYEQYF
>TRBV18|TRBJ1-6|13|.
CASSPGGNSPLHF
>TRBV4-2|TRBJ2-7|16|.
CASSQDTTSGPYEQYF
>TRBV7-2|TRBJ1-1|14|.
CASSTGSGKAEAFF
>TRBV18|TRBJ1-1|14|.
CASSPDTWDIEAFF
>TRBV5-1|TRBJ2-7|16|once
CASSRTLAGASYEQYF
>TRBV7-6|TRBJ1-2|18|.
CASSGLSDRGLPNYGYTF
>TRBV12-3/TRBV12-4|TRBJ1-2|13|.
CASRVQDIYGYTF
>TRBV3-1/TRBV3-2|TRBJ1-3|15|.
CASSQGRGWGNTIYF
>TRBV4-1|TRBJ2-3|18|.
CASSTSPLAGGPGDTQYF
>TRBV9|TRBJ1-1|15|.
CASSVRGFMNTEAFF
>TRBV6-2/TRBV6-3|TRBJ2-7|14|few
CASSYSRISYEQYF
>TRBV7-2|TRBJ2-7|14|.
CASSLGAGDYEQYF
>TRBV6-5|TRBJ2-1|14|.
CASTRSGRGNEQFF
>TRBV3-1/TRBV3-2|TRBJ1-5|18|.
CASSLRRMGTAFNQPQHF
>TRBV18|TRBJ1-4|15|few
CASSRSVPTNEKLFF